This TCR beta chain came from a study of cytomegalovirus exposure and HLA in healthy donors. Study-wide findings and caveats: A later look showed TCR association rates differing by HLA locus, highest for DRB1 and lowest for HLA-C.

The PCR contained 60 Vbeta and 13 Jbeta primers. Assay used: immunoSEQ multiplex PCR; TCRdb lists only in-frame clones, some missing. In the table there are roughly 120,000 clones, approximately 80% of which are singletons. CDR3 length equals 12 residues. From germline, CDR1 is SGHVS and CDR2 FQNEAQ. V lost 3 bases and J lost 12, with 15 bases in between. The sample holds one count of this clone. Its antigen is still unknown. V is TRBV7-8 and J is TRBJ2-7; tentative D call: TRBD1 (6 bases). The material sequenced was PBMCs. This receptor was taken from a male donor in good health and CMV-seropositive. The CDR3 nucleotides are TGTGCCAGCAGCTTGGAGAGGACAGTTCCGTACTTC. Amino acids: CASSLERTVPYF. Combining the CDR3 with reference TRBV7-8 and TRBJ2-7 gives the whole variable domain GAGVSQSPRYKVAKRGQDVALRCDPISGHVSLFWYQQALGQGPEFLTYFQNEAQLDKSGLPSDRFFAERPEGSVSTLKIQRTQQEDSAVYLCASSLERTVPYFGPGTRLTVT.